Listed below are T cell receptor beta chains from one sample, sequenced in a study of cytomegalovirus exposure and HLA in healthy donors. Sequenced by immunoSEQ multiplex PCR; TCRdb stores in-frame clones only, minus some. The table has over 150,000 clones, about four fifths seen once; the top ten hold 1%. The specimen was PBMCs. All receptors derive from a woman in her forties or fifties in good health and CMV-seropositive. The CDR3 runs from the conserved cysteine through the conserved F or W. A D gene is named only where the DNA matches it firmly. Clone size, where shown, is once, few, many, or a class for clones that have expanded.

D,J,size,V,CDR3,DNA
.,TRBJ1-2,.,TRBV5-1,CASSLNTENYGYTF,TGCGCCAGCAGCTTGAATACAGAGAACTATGGCTACACCTTC
TRBD1,TRBJ1-2,.,TRBV7-9,CSSSFDREHYSRGYTF,TGTTCCAGCAGCTTCGACAGGGAGCACTATTCTAGGGGCTACACCTTC
.,TRBJ2-7,.,TRBV20-1,CSARYEYEQYF,TGCAGTGCTAGATACGAGTACGAGCAGTACTTC
.,TRBJ2-1,.,TRBV29-1,CSVLTDEQFF,TGCAGCGTTCTTACTGATGAGCAGTTCTTC
.,TRBJ1-3,.,TRBV5-1,CASSVLNSGDTIYF,TGCGCCAGCAGCGTACTCAACTCTGGAGACACCATATATTTT
.,TRBJ2-5,once,TRBV27,CASSFSRGQETQYF,TGTGCCAGCAGCTTTTCTAGGGGGCAAGAGACCCAGTACTTC
.,TRBJ2-1,.,TRBV11-2,CASSSTAYNEQFF,TGTGCCAGCAGCTCGACAGCCTACAATGAGCAGTTCTTC
.,TRBJ1-4,.,TRBV5-1,CASSLGTNEKLFF,TGCGCCAGCAGCTTGGGAACAAATGAAAAACTGTTTTTT
TRBD2,TRBJ2-1,.,TRBV19,CASMGGSSYNEQFF,TGTGCCAGTATGGGCGGGAGCTCCTACAATGAGCAGTTCTTC
TRBD1,TRBJ1-2,.,TRBV6-6,CASSPGTGYGYTF,TGTGCCAGCAGTCCCGGGACAGGTTATGGCTACACCTTC
.,TRBJ1-4,.,TRBV5-1,CASKGGRGGEKLFF,TGCGCCAGCAAAGGAGGACGGGGGGGGGAAAAACTGTTTTTT
.,TRBJ2-1,.,TRBV4-3,CASSQDPTGSYNEQFF,TGCGCCAGCAGCCAAGATCCGACAGGAAGCTACAATGAGCAGTTCTTC
.,TRBJ1-4,.,TRBV5-1,CASSLTTANEKLFF,TGCGCCAGCAGCTTGACTACCGCTAATGAAAAACTGTTTTTT
TRBD2,TRBJ2-1,.,TRBV14,CASSQGPSGTHNEQFF,TGTGCCAGCAGCCAAGGGCCTAGCGGGACGCACAATGAGCAGTTCTTC
TRBD1,TRBJ2-7,few,TRBV14,CASSQRPGQGVHEQYF,TGTGCCAGCAGCCAGAGACCGGGACAGGGGGTCCACGAGCAGTACTTC
.,TRBJ2-6,.,TRBV7-9,CASSLRSSGANVLTF,TGTGCCAGCAGCTTGAGGAGCTCTGGGGCCAACGTCCTGACTTTC
TRBD2,TRBJ2-7,.,TRBV28,CASRVTSAFYEQYF,TGTGCCAGTCGGGTCACTAGCGCATTCTACGAGCAGTACTTC
TRBD1,TRBJ1-3,.,TRBV6-5,CASRPGQGFGNTIYF,TGTGCCAGCAGGCCGGGACAGGGTTTCGGAAACACCATATATTTT
TRBD1,TRBJ2-5,.,TRBV28,CATRTGGYETQYF,TGTGCCACCAGGACAGGGGGTTACGAGACCCAGTACTTC
TRBD1,TRBJ1-6,once,TRBV7-2,CASSPWDSHNSPLHF,TGTGCCAGCAGCCCCTGGGACAGTCATAATTCACCCCTCCACTTT
.,TRBJ2-7,.,TRBV6-5,CASSGDDYEQYF,TGTGCCAGCTCAGGGGATGACTACGAGCAGTACTTC
.,TRBJ2-4,.,TRBV7-9,CSSSLELQGMYF,TGTTCCAGCAGCTTAGAACTGCAGGGAATGTACTTC
TRBD1,TRBJ2-5,.,TRBV29-1,CSVEGGQAQETQYF,TGCAGCGTTGAAGGGGGACAGGCACAAGAGACCCAGTACTTC